This T cell receptor beta chain was profiled in a study of CD8+CD57+ T cells in acquired aplastic anemia. This CDR3 contains 18 residues. Germline CDR1 and CDR2: SNHLY and FYNNEI. Trimming shortened V by 6 bases and J by 0 bases, and 22 bases separated the two germline ends. Investigators profiled TCR beta VDJ and CDR3 from genomic DNA template. TCRdb fed the reads into MiXCR, producing one record per CDR3 protein. The sample has some 220,000 distinct CDR3 sequences; 34% are singletons. This clonotype was seen at least ten times. The chain is built from TRBV2 and TRBJ2-3; a weak D match, TRBD2 (6 bases). Sequencing was carried out using sorted CD4+, CD8+, or CD8+CD57+ T cells (not recorded which) from PBMCs. This sequence originates from a human donor in good health, serving as a control. The CDR3 DNA reads TGTGCCAGCAGAGAACCACTGACTAGGTTAGGTAGCACAGATACGCAGTATTTT. Encoded protein: CASREPLTRLGSTDTQYF.